What follows is one T cell receptor beta chain and its context. The antigen is not known. With 1 base removed from V and 5 bases from J, the gap between germline ends came to 5 bases. CDR1 and CDR2 (germline): SGHTS, YDEGEE. There are 12 residues in the CDR3. The assay was immunoSEQ multiplex PCR, and TCRdb's table has in-frame clones only and misses some. The table records 350,000 to 500,000 clones, about nine tenths of them present only once. Treatment described: roughly 18 received Ad26.COV2.S at low or high dose, single or two shots; 5 received placebo; per-sample allocation not given. At day 63 after the first vaccine or placebo injection, samples were drawn. An adult donor aged 18-55 years was enrolled in Boston. The data stem from a study of Ad26.COV2.S vaccination and SARS-CoV-2 variants. Study-level background: By the intramuscular route, Ad26.COV2.S was given once, or twice 56 days apart.

Study-level results: Similar non-spike TCR breadth was seen in vaccine and placebo recipients.

This TCR came from a person between 18 and 65 years old who received the Ad26.COV2.S COVID-19 vaccine or a placebo. This chain connects TRBV5-8 to TRBJ2-3; D gene ambiguous. The material was peripheral blood, obtained in a trial of Ad26.COV2.S vaccine versus placebo. The DNA for the CDR3 is TGTGCCAGCAGCTTGTTGGGAGATACGCAGTATTTT. It specifies CASSLLGDTQYF.